At least ten counts were recorded for the clone carrying this T cell receptor (beta chain). The antigen is undetermined. TCRdb processed the 5' RACE reads anew with MiXCR; each CDR3 protein has one entry. The sample yields around 120,000 distinct CDR3 sequences, about 12% seen once. These data originate in a study of spatial heterogeneity in lung cancer. The V gene's germline CDR1 is MGHRA and CDR2 YSYEKL. V shed 2 bases and J 1 base; nucleotides not matched to a gene: 5. The CDR3 contains 18 residues. As to time point: blood at routine non-recurrence follow-up after resection. Tumor, nontumor lung or frozen PBMC supplied whole RNA, sequenced without sorting. Study findings and constraints: The appearance of ubiquitous expanded tumor TCRs in blood was greater at resection than follow-up.

The source was PBMCs, collected at follow-up. The rearrangement joins TRBV4-1 to TRBJ2-4, with 13 positions matching TRBD2. The sequence came from a male donor with early-stage non-small cell lung cancer. CDR3 in DNA: TGCGCCAGCAGCCAACGGACTAGCGGGGGTTTGGCCAAAAACATTCAGTACTTC. Its protein product is CASSQRTSGGLAKNIQYF.